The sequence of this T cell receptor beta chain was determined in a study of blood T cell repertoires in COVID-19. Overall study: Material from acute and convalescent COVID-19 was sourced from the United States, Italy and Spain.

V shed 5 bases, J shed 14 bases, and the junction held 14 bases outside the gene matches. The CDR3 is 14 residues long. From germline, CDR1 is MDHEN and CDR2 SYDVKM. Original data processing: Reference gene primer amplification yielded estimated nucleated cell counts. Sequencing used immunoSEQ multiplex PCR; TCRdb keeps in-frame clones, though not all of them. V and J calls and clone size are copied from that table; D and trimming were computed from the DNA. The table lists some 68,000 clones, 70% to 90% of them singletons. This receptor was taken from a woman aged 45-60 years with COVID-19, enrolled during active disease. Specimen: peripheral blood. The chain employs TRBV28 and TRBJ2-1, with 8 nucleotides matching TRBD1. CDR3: CASSPTSTGAEKFF. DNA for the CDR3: TGTGCCAGCAGTCCGACCTCGACAGGGGCCGAGAAGTTCTTC.